Shown below are 25 T cell receptor beta chains from a single sample sequenced in a study of regulatory T cells in long-lasting Graves disease. iRepertoire HTBI primers and Arm-PCR of CDR3 regions built TCR beta libraries. TCRdb reanalysed the multiplex PCR reads using MiXCR and keeps one entry per CDR3 protein. Counted here are about 240,000 distinct CDR3 sequences, 20% to 25% occurring once; the ten biggest clones make up 11% to 15%. Time point here: newly diagnosed GD, antithyroid drugs for less than 3 months. The TCR library was made from RNA that had been extracted from PBMCs in TRIzol. The specimen was peripheral blood mononuclear cells (PBMCs), collected at new diagnosis, from a patient treated with antithyroid drugs. These receptors all come from a female donor with Graves disease.

Worth noting for this clonotype: It differs at one base from a far larger clone, so likely a read error. V and J are TRBV7-8 and TRBJ1-1; tentatively, D is TRBD1 (5 bases). The length of the CDR3 is 14 residues. The V gene's germline CDR1 is SGHVS and CDR2 FQNEAQ. This CDR3 is CAGSRDSLRTEAFF. Here the CDR3 DNA reads TGTGCCGGCAGCCGCGACAGTTTACGCACTGAAGCTTTCTTT.

This clonotype was observed at least ten times. The chain joins TRBV5-8 to TRBJ2-7; D gene unclear. Trimming took 2 bases from V and 0 from J, leaving 15 bases between them. This CDR3 spans 16 amino acids. Germline V CDR1 and CDR2: SGHTS, YDEGEE. The CDR3 reads CASSFRKKLSSYEQYF. CDR3 nucleotide sequence: TGTGCCAGCAGCTTTCGGAAGAAGTTGAGCTCCTACGAGCAGTACTTC. The whole variable domain, filled in from reference TRBV5-8 and TRBJ2-7, reads EAGVTQSPTHLIKTRGQQATLRCSPISGHTSVYWYQQALGLGLQFLLWYDEGEERNRGNFPPRFSGRQFPNYSSELNVNALELEDSALYLCASSFRKKLSSYEQYFGPGTRLTVT.

This clonotype occurred many times. The rearrangement joins TRBV4-1 to TRBJ2-7, with 7 bases lining up with TRBD1. V trimming: 0 bases; J trimming: 1 base; junction bases outside the gene matches: 3. This CDR3 spans 15 amino acids. Germline lookup yields CDR1 MGHRA and CDR2 YSYEKL. The CDR3 DNA follows: TGCGCCAGCAGCCAAGAAAAACAGGGGTCCTACGAGCAGTACTTC. It specifies CASSQEKQGSYEQYF.

This clonotype occurred many times. The genes are TRBV7-2 and TRBJ2-1; D is unresolved. The CDR3 sequence is 16 residues long. CDR1 is SGHTA, CDR2 FQGNSA, per germline. Trimming shortened V by 2 bases and J by 0 bases, and 11 bases separated the two germline ends. CDR3 loop: CASSLKITYSYNEQFF. For the CDR3, the DNA is TGTGCCAGCAGCTTAAAGATAACGTACTCCTACAATGAGCAGTTCTTC. Supplemented by reference TRBV7-2 and TRBJ2-1, the full variable domain reads GAGVSQSPSNKVTEKGKDVELRCDPISGHTALYWYRQSLGQGLEFLIYFQGNSAPDKSGLPSDRFSAERTGGSVSTLTIQRTQQEDSAVYLCASSLKITYSYNEQFFGPGTRLTVL.

This clonotype has only a few counts. CDR3 DNA: TGTGCCAGCAGTAAGGACAATTCAGATACGCAGTATTTT. Translated: CASSKDNSDTQYF. This chain links TRBV6-1 with TRBJ2-3, with D perhaps TRBD1 (5 bases). The CDR3 has 13 residues. V was clipped by 5 bases and J by 4 bases, with 10 bases between them. Per the germline V gene, CDR1 is MNHNS and CDR2 is SASEGT.

In this sample, this clonotype turned up a few times. This rearrangement joins TRBV20-1 to TRBJ2-2, with D possibly TRBD1 on 6 matching bases. Trimming stripped 4 bases from V and 1 base from J, with 10 bases between. Germline assignment: CDR1 DFQATT and CDR2 SNEGSKA (reference sequence). The CDR3 is 14 amino acids. The CDR3 sequence: CSAKKTGNTGELFF. CDR3 DNA: TGCAGTGCTAAGAAGACAGGGAACACCGGGGAGCTGTTTTTT.

Ten or more counts support this clonotype. CDR3 residues: CASSLPYRGMNSPLHF. The CDR3 bases are TGTGCCAGCAGTTTACCCTACAGGGGGATGAATTCACCCCTCCACTTT. V is TRBV28 and J is TRBJ1-6; the match to TRBD1 covers 8 bases. CDR1 and CDR2 (germline): MDHEN, SYDVKM. This CDR3 is 16 amino acids long. V was pared by 2 bases and J by 7 bases, with 7 bases of the junction left unmatched.

This clonotype was seen many times. This chain uses TRBV6-2 or TRBV6-3 with TRBJ2-7; the D gene is possibly TRBD1 (5 bases). This CDR3 contains 13 residues. CDR1 is MNHEY and CDR2 is SVGEGT in the germline V gene. Trimming left V 2 bases short and J 0 bases short, with 5 bases between. In nucleotides, the CDR3 is TGTGCCAGCAGTTACGGGGCCTCCTACGAGCAGTACTTC. It yields the protein CASSYGASYEQYF.

This clonotype came up many times. The chain is built from TRBV7-2 and TRBJ1-1; no firm D call. V lost 1 base and J 1 base, leaving 7 bases between the germline ends. This CDR3 has 14 residues. The germline gives CDR1 SGHTA, CDR2 FQGNSA. The CDR3 loop is CASSLVTGNTEAFF. The CDR3 nucleotides are TGTGCCAGCAGCTTAGTAACGGGGAACACTGAAGCTTTCTTT.

This clonotype was seen at least ten times. The chain is built from TRBV12-3 or TRBV12-4 and TRBJ2-4; TRBD2 might be the D (6 bases). The CDR3 sequence is 13 residues long. Trimming shortened V by 10 bases and J by 3 bases, and 13 bases separated the two germline ends. The CDR3 region has the DNA TGTGCCACTAGGAGGGAATTCAAAAACATTCAGTACTTC. Translation gives CATRREFKNIQYF.

This clonotype was recorded only once. Only one base separates this from a far larger clonotype, so it likely reflects a read error. The chain links TRBV2 to TRBJ2-7; 7 positions match TRBD1. Germline CDR1 is SNHLY and CDR2 is FYNNEI. The CDR3 has 19 residues. In DNA form, the CDR3 reads TGTGCCAGCAGGCCCCGGGGACAGAGAAAATCTCTGGGGAGATACGAGCAGCACTTC. Its protein is CASRPRGQRKSLGRYEQHF.

This clonotype showed up many times. This chain links TRBV2 with TRBJ2-5; no reliable D call. The CDR3 consists of 13 residues. V dropped 0 bases and J dropped 5 bases, with 7 bases sitting between them. Germline V CDR1 and CDR2: SNHLY, FYNNEI. CDR3 coding DNA: TGTGCCAGCAGTGAAGCGCTTTTTGAGACCCAGTACTTC. Translation gives CASSEALFETQYF.

Details on this clonotype: A far bigger clonotype differs at one base, so this is likely a read error. The gene calls are TRBV10-3 and TRBJ1-6; the D gene is possibly TRBD1 (6 bases). The germline V gene has CDR1 ENHRY and CDR2 SYGVKD. CDR3 size: 15 residues. CDR3 region: CASSGGAAADSPLHF. The CDR3 DNA sequence: TGTGCCAGCAGTGGGGGGGCAGCGGCCGACTCACCCCTCCACTTT.

The gene calls are TRBV11-2 and TRBJ2-5; D unresolved. The ends were cut back, 2 bases at V and 4 bases at J, with 8 bases in the middle. The CDR3 runs 13 residues. Germline loops: CDR1 SGHAT, CDR2 FQNNGV. The CDR3 loop reads CASSLLQTETQYF. CDR3 bases: TGTGCCAGCAGCTTACTACAGACAGAGACCCAGTACTTC.

Regarding this clonotype: Given a much more abundant clone one base away, this may be a read error. The conserved phenylalanine or tryptophan normally closing the CDR3 is absent here, so this likely arose from a read error. The chain recombines TRBV6-1 with TRBJ1-1, with 12 bases lining up with TRBD1. Germline CDR1 is MNHNS and CDR2 is SASEGT. The CDR3 loop spans 21 amino acids. Trimming cost V 4 bases and J 5 bases; bases outside gene matches: 23. CDR3: CASSVVRGTGGAVGSRTEAFL. In DNA, the CDR3 is TGTGCCAGCAGTGTGGTGCGCGGGACAGGGGGCGCGGTAGGATCCCGGACTGAAGCTTTCCTT.

There are many counts of this clonotype. This sequence joins TRBV29-1 and TRBJ2-3; TRBD1 is a possible D gene (6 bases). The CDR3 covers 14 residues. Germline CDR1 is SQVTM and CDR2 is ANQGSEA. The V and J ends lost 4 bases and 0 bases respectively, with 11 bases between them. In DNA form, the CDR3 reads TGCAGCGTTGGGACAGCCGCAAGCACAGATACGCAGTATTTT. Amino acids: CSVGTAASTDTQYF.

This chain uses TRBV20-1 with TRBJ1-3, with D possibly matching TRBD1 (6 bases). This CDR3 is 15 amino acids long. CDR1 is DFQATT and CDR2 is SNEGSKA in the germline V gene (reference sequence). The V gene lost 3 bases and the J gene lost 2 bases, with 14 bases spanning the gap. CDR3 sequence (DNA): TGCAGTGCTAGGAGGGTAACAGGGACTGGAAACACCATATATTTT. Translating it yields CSARRVTGTGNTIYF.

This clonotype was seen many times. The J gene is TRBJ1-5, the V gene TRBV19; TRBD1 aligns across 9 bases. The CDR3 length is 14 residues. The V and J ends lost 6 bases and 3 bases, in that order; junction bases with no gene match: 3. Looked up from germline, CDR1 is LNHDA and CDR2 is SQIVND (reference sequence). CDR3 DNA sequence: TGTGCCAGTAGGGGACAGGGACTCAATCAGCCCCAGCATTTT. Amino acid sequence: CASRGQGLNQPQHF.

This clonotype has ten or more counts. The rearrangement links TRBV20-1 to TRBJ2-2, with 13 nucleotides matching TRBD2. Germline CDR1 reads DFQATT; CDR2 reads SNEGSKA (reference sequence). This CDR3 spans 16 amino acids. V shed 0 bases, J shed 5 bases, and the junction held 3 bases outside the gene matches. This CDR3 reads CSAREGTSGVTGELFF. CDR3 coding DNA: TGCAGTGCTAGAGAAGGGACTAGCGGGGTTACCGGGGAGCTGTTTTTT.

About this clonotype itself: This could be a read error, since a much larger clone is one nucleotide away. CDR3 DNA: TGCGCCAGCAGCCAAGACCCACAGTCACCCTACACCTTC. It encodes CASSQDPQSPYTF. The rearrangement joins TRBV4-1 to TRBJ1-2; D unresolved. Germline-derived CDR1 and CDR2 are MGHRA and YSYEKL. The CDR3 is made up of 13 amino acids. Trimming left V 0 bases short and J 10 bases short, with 12 bases between.

This clonotype was seen repeatedly, ten times or more. The chain uses TRBV7-8 and TRBJ2-1; TRBD2 is a possible D gene (5 bases). The CDR3 sequence is 16 residues long. Germline V gives CDR1 SGHVS, CDR2 FQNEAQ. V lost 4 bases and J 7 bases, leaving 20 bases between the germline ends. This CDR3 reads CASSSVNLLVKNEQFF. The CDR3 DNA reads TGTGCCAGCAGCTCAGTAAACCTACTAGTAAAGAATGAGCAGTTCTTC.

V and J are TRBV19 and TRBJ2-1, with 12 bases that match TRBD2. The CDR3 runs to 14 residues. The germline gives CDR1 LNHDA, CDR2 SQIVND (reference sequence). V dropped 8 bases and J dropped 9; count of bases not matched to a gene: 8. CDR3 DNA sequence: TGTGCCAGTTCCGGGACTAGCGGGTTCGGTGAGCAGTTCTTC. As protein: CASSGTSGFGEQFF. Full variable domain (rest looked up from reference TRBV19 and TRBJ2-1): DGGITQSPKYLFRKEGQNVTLSCEQNLNHDAMYWYRQDPGQGLRLIYYSQIVNDFQKGDIAEGYSVSREKKESFPLTVTSAQKNPTAFYLCASSGTSGFGEQFFGPGTRLTVL.

There are many counts of this clonotype. This sequence joins TRBV3-1 and TRBJ2-1; no definite D call. The CDR3 totals 13 residues. Trimming stripped 1 base from V and 5 bases from J, with 6 bases between. CDR1 is LGHDT and CDR2 is YNNKEL in the germline V gene (reference sequence). The CDR3 spells CASSQASNNEQFF. Here the CDR3 DNA reads TGTGCCAGCAGCCAAGCGTCGAACAATGAGCAGTTCTTC.

This clonotype occurred a few times. CDR3 bases: TGTGCCAGTAGTTCCGAGACAGGGCGATTAGCCAAAAACATTCAGTACTTC. This sequence encodes CASSSETGRLAKNIQYF. The chain couples TRBV19 to TRBJ2-4, with 7 bases identical to TRBD1. This CDR3 is 17 amino acids long. Trimming removed 5 bases from V and 0 bases from J; junction bases left unmatched: 10. Looked up from germline, CDR1 is LNHDA and CDR2 is SQIVND (reference sequence).

This clonotype was counted many times. V and J are TRBV9 and TRBJ2-3; D possibly corresponds to TRBD2 (6 bases). The germline V gene encodes CDR1 SGDLS and CDR2 YYNGEE. V lost 0 bases, J lost 5 bases, and 13 bases lay in between. This CDR3 is built from 15 residues. This CDR3 reads CASSVGLARQDTQYF. CDR3 sequence (DNA): TGTGCCAGCAGCGTAGGGCTAGCGCGACAAGATACGCAGTATTTT.